Described below is a single T cell receptor (beta chain) sequence and its context. This clone's antigen is unknown. No base quality values were provided; no much bigger clone lies one nucleotide off. TCRbeta CDR3 regions were amplified from genomic DNA using the immunoSEQ Assay, a bias-controlled multiplex PCR. For the original study's pipeline: Within the assay, amplification of reference gene primers was used to estimate how many nucleated cells each sample contained. To quantify the absolute abundance of each unique TCRbeta CDR3 rearrangement, sequence reads were collapsed and filtered. Productive Simpson clonality was computed per sample as the square root of Simpson's diversity index over productive rearrangements. Imported from immuneACCESS, the table was reduced by TCRdb to in-frame sequences with V and J called. These copies leave out some clones; in studies compared against another copy, an unresolved V gene accounts for under half, and the cause of the remainder is not known. V and J calls and clone size are those listed in that table; D and trimming were worked out from the DNA. The sample table contains 260,000 or so clones; only one count was recorded for approximately 80% of them. The top ten clonotypes cover around 7.5% of the sample.

At one collaborating source in Seattle, patients were enrolled during active infection and were followed longitudinally through the course of disease. Collaborating institutions collected whole blood in K2EDTA tubes following their own protocols. For TCRbeta analysis, collaborators shipped samples in one of three forms: frozen whole blood, isolated PBMCs, or DNA extracted from either of those sample types. The data were obtained in a study of blood T cell repertoires in COVID-19 (dated by TCRdb to 2019 to 2021). Notes on the research overall: Samples from collaborators originated in the United States, Italy and Spain and spanned both the acute and convalescent phases of COVID-19. A freely available public database, intended as a resource for researchers studying the immune response to SARS-CoV-2, is where the repertoires were released. Where HLA class I and class II types were available, the types were taken from metadata supplied by the sample provider, not from assay-based typing. The material from the prospective study consisted of cDNA or gDNA derived from T cells, B-cell-depleted T cells, or PBMCs. Samples were obtained from the ongoing ImmuneRACE study (first 160 participants) and from about 1,300 subjects provided by 6 global collaborators. The dataset comprised deeply sampled blood TCRbeta repertoires from subjects exposed to, actively infected with, or recovered from COVID-19. A de-identified subject ID, COVID-19 status, age in years and sex were almost always included in the sample metadata.

For CDR1 and CDR2, the germline V gene lists MDHEN and SYDVKM. Counted from cysteine to phenylalanine, this CDR3 has 14 amino acids. Of all the DNA, just the CDR3 is kept, 42 bases in frame from base 1. Trimming removed 6 bases from V and 4 bases from J; the gene matches leave 5 bases unexplained. Paper-wide results and their limitations: The amount of clinical and demographic metadata varied by source and participant and was provided uncurated.

Sample: peripheral blood. This sequence uses TRBV28 and TRBJ1-1; TRBD1 lines up with 10 middle nucleotides. The receptor comes from a woman of 80 years or more with COVID-19, enrolled during active disease. The encoded CDR3 is CASRTGGWATEAFF. The sequence in DNA is TGTGCCAGCAGGACAGGGGGCTGGGCCACTGAAGCTTTCTTT.